The 32 T cell receptor beta chains presented below share a single source sample, sequenced in a study of control samples from healthy donors and cancer patients. Only in-frame clones appear in the TCRdb table, and some are missing; sequencing was by immunoSEQ multiplex PCR. The table includes about 130,000 clones, over 90% detected once. The sample comprised PBMCs. These receptor sequences come from a man in his sixties with colorectal cancer.

This sequence joins TRBV6-5 and TRBJ1-1, with no clear D. Germline CDR1 MNHEY, CDR2 SVGAGI. The V gene lost 4 bases and the J gene lost 2 bases, with 11 bases spanning the gap. The CDR3 is 14 residues long. The CDR3 sequence: CASSWRGSNTEAFF. DNA of the CDR3: TGTGCCAGCAGTTGGCGAGGATCAAACACTGAAGCTTTCTTT.

A note on this clone: This specimen includes other DNA sequences encoding the same CDR3. The genes are TRBV28 and TRBJ1-3; TRBD1 might be the D (5 bases). V was shortened by 4 bases and J by 4 bases, with 11 bases between the two germline ends. The CDR3 runs 14 residues. Germline CDR1 reads MDHEN; CDR2 reads SYDVKM. CDR3 in amino acids: CASSSPGGGNTIYF. CDR3 nucleotides: TGTGCCAGCAGTTCACCGGGGGGAGGAAACACCATATATTTT.

The chain employs TRBV6-5 and TRBJ1-4; 8 bases fit TRBD1. The CDR3 has 14 residues. Germline V gene lookup returns CDR1 MNHEY and CDR2 SVGAGI. With V trimmed by 2 bases and J by 5 bases, 1 base remained unmatched. The CDR3 DNA follows: TGTGCCAGCAGTTACGACAGGGGAAATGAAAAACTGTTTTTT. Translating it yields CASSYDRGNEKLFF.

The J gene is TRBJ2-7, the V gene TRBV4-1, with D perhaps TRBD1 or TRBD2 (5 bases each). The V gene lost 4 bases and the J gene lost 2 bases, with 15 bases spanning the gap. The CDR3 spans 15 residues. Germline assignment: CDR1 MGHRA and CDR2 YSYEKL. The DNA for the CDR3 is TGCGCCAGCAGCCCCGGGACGGCGAATCCCTACGAGCAGTACTTC. It encodes CASSPGTANPYEQYF.

The chain has TRBV7-9 and TRBJ2-1; possible D gene TRBD1, 5 bases. With 3 bases removed from V and 6 bases from J, the gap between germline ends came to 12 bases. The germline V gene has CDR1 SEHNR and CDR2 FQNEAQ (reference sequence). This CDR3 spans 14 amino acids. CDR3 region: CASSLGLDPNEQFF. The CDR3 DNA reads TGTGCCAGCAGCTTGGGGCTAGACCCCAATGAGCAGTTCTTC.

CDR3 in DNA: TGTGCCAGCAGGCGCCCAGAACTTACTGGGGGCTACACCTTC. Translation: CASRRPELTGGYTF. The V and J genes are TRBV6-6 and TRBJ1-2; D uncertain. The germline V gene has CDR1 MNHNY and CDR2 SVGAGI (reference sequence). The CDR3 sequence is 14 residues long. Trimming removed 6 bases at V and 8 bases at J, with 19 bases between.

The chain joins TRBV2 to TRBJ1-3; no reliable D call. This CDR3 spans 15 amino acids. Trimming stripped 5 bases from V and 8 bases from J, with 19 bases between. Germline CDR1 and CDR2: SNHLY and FYNNEI. In nucleotides, the CDR3 is TGTGCCAGCAGTCATGTCCGGTCGGGTCTGTACACCATATATTTT. This gives the protein CASSHVRSGLYTIYF.

The chain couples TRBV3-1 (or the pseudogene TRBV3-2) to TRBJ1-4; D may be TRBD1 (5 bases). The CDR3 sequence is 14 residues long. V lost 2 bases and J 8 bases, leaving 12 bases between the germline ends. Germline V gene data show CDR1 as LGHDT and CDR2 as YNNKEL (reference sequence). DNA of the CDR3: TGTGCCAGCAGCCAAATCCAGGGCGGAGAAAAACTGTTTTTT. Translated, it gives CASSQIQGGEKLFF.

The chain employs TRBV6-2 or TRBV6-3 and TRBJ1-3, with D possibly TRBD1 on 5 matching bases. The CDR3 consists of 15 residues. The V gene's germline CDR1 is MNHEY and CDR2 SVGEGT. V lost 6 bases to trimming and J lost 0 bases, with 12 bases between them. The CDR3 nucleotides are TGTGCCAGCAGCCCGGCGGGGGGCTCTGGAAACACCATATATTTT. Protein: CASSPAGGSGNTIYF.

Here the CDR3 DNA reads TGTGCCTGGAGTGCCTCCGGGTACGAGCAGTACTTC. Encoded protein: CAWSASGYEQYF. The chain employs TRBV30 and TRBJ2-7, with no clear D. The germline gives CDR1 GTSNPN, CDR2 SVGIG (reference sequence). The CDR3 has 12 amino acids. Trimming took off 1 base at V and 4 bases at J, with 8 bases between the two ends.

The chain is built from TRBV2 and TRBJ1-5; TRBD1 matches 7 bases. V was pared by 5 bases and J by 2 bases, with 3 bases of the junction left unmatched. The CDR3 is 14 amino acids. Germline CDR1 and CDR2: SNHLY and FYNNEI. Here the CDR3 reads CASSTGEGNQPQHF. CDR3 bases: TGTGCCAGCAGTACAGGGGAAGGCAATCAGCCCCAGCATTTT.

CDR3 loop: CASSSGLAGVWEQYF. CDR3 DNA: TGTGCCAGCAGTTCTGGACTAGCGGGGGTTTGGGAGCAGTACTTC. The chain joins TRBV6-6 to TRBJ2-7, with 13 bases aligning to TRBD2. CDR3 length: 15 residues. The germline V gene encodes CDR1 MNHNY and CDR2 SVGAGI (reference sequence). Trimming removed 4 bases from V and 7 bases from J; junction bases left unmatched: 7.

This clone has just one count. The chain joins TRBV7-2 to TRBJ1-2; unclear D gene. Germline assignment: CDR1 SGHTA and CDR2 FQGNSA. Deletions cut 7 bases from V and 2 bases from J, with 17 bases between. This CDR3 is 15 amino acids long. The chain's CDR3 is CASISTSATNYGYTF. CDR3 in DNA: TGTGCCAGCATCAGTACGTCCGCCACAAACTATGGCTACACCTTC.

The V and J genes are TRBV11-2 and TRBJ1-4, with TRBD1 matching 8 bases. CDR3 length equals 16 residues. V shed 5 bases and J 3 bases; nucleotides not matched to a gene: 8. Germline CDR1 and CDR2: SGHAT and FQNNGV. CDR3 region: CASSRTGTAPNEKLFF. The DNA of the CDR3 is TGTGCCAGCAGCAGGACAGGGACCGCACCTAATGAAAAACTGTTTTTT.

This clone was counted once. CDR3 region: CASSYDRGNTEAFF. The CDR3, as DNA: TGTGCCAGCAGTTACGACAGGGGGAACACTGAAGCTTTCTTT. The chain has TRBV6-5 and TRBJ1-1, with TRBD1 matching over 8 bases. With 2 bases clipped from V and 1 base from J, the junction kept 0 bases outside the gene matches. Germline loops: CDR1 MNHEY, CDR2 SVGAGI. This CDR3 is built from 14 residues.

The chain carries TRBV6-1 and TRBJ1-2, with D possibly being TRBD1 (5 bases). CDR1 and CDR2 from the germline V gene are MNHNS and SASEGT. The V end lost 1 base, the J end lost 2 bases, and 11 bases lay between the germline ends. The CDR3 covers 15 residues. CDR3 in amino acids: CASSEVFGGNYGYTF. The CDR3 DNA reads TGTGCCAGCAGTGAAGTGTTTGGGGGGAACTATGGCTACACCTTC.

The rearrangement joins TRBV28 to TRBJ1-1; D is ambiguous. The CDR3 runs to 12 residues. Looked up from germline, CDR1 is MDHEN and CDR2 is SYDVKM. Trimming stripped 6 bases from V and 7 bases from J, with 12 bases between. The CDR3, as DNA: TGTGCCAGCAGCCTCGGCCACAGTGAAGCTTTCTTT. It codes for CASSLGHSEAFF.

CDR3 sequence reads: CASSNWGQGSTEAFF. For the CDR3, the DNA is TGCGCCAGCAGCAATTGGGGCCAGGGGAGTACTGAAGCTTTCTTT. The chain employs TRBV5-1 and TRBJ1-1, with a tentative D call TRBD1 (6 bases). CDR3 size: 15 residues. The germline V gene has CDR1 SGHRS and CDR2 YFSETQ. V was cut by 4 bases and J by 5 bases, with 18 bases left in between.

The chain links TRBV5-1 to TRBJ1-1; 9 bases agree with TRBD1. Germline V gene data show CDR1 as SGHRS and CDR2 as YFSETQ. This CDR3 region has 13 residues. V was pared by 4 bases and J by 12 bases, with 10 bases of the junction left unmatched. The CDR3 loop is CASSRGQGDNTFF. In DNA form, the CDR3 reads TGCGCCAGCAGCAGGGGACAGGGTGATAATACTTTCTTT.

The rearrangement joins TRBV28 to TRBJ1-3; D uncertain. Trimming took 5 bases from V and 4 from J, leaving 0 bases between them. Germline V gene sequence: CDR1 MDHEN, CDR2 SYDVKM. The CDR3 is 10 amino acids. The CDR3 DNA reads TGTGCCAGCAGTGGAAACACCATATATTTT. This codes for CASSGNTIYF.

The chain has TRBV3-1 (or the pseudogene TRBV3-2) and TRBJ1-1, with D perhaps TRBD1 (5 bases). The CDR3 is 16 amino acids. Germline lookup yields CDR1 LGHDT and CDR2 YNNKEL (reference sequence). V was cut by 0 bases and J by 7 bases, with 18 bases left in between. CDR3 coding DNA: TGTGCCAGCAGCCAAGAATGGGGCTCAAAGACGGATGAAGCTTTCTTT. It yields the protein CASSQEWGSKTDEAFF.

The chain uses TRBV4-3 and TRBJ1-6; no definite D call. The germline gives CDR1 LGHNA, CDR2 YSLEER. V lost 0 bases and J 6 bases, leaving 15 bases between the germline ends. The CDR3 is 17 residues long. The chain's CDR3 is CASSQDSIGSTNSPLHF. In DNA form, the CDR3 reads TGCGCCAGCAGCCAAGATTCGATTGGGTCTACTAATTCACCCCTCCACTTT.

V is TRBV5-4 and J is TRBJ1-4; D is ambiguous. V was clipped by 0 bases and J by 5 bases, with 11 bases between them. Germline CDR1 and CDR2: SGHNT and YYREEE (reference sequence). This CDR3 region has 15 residues. DNA of the CDR3: TGTGCCAGCAGCTTGGAACGGGGATCAAATGAAAAACTGTTTTTT. Its protein is CASSLERGSNEKLFF.

The J gene is TRBJ2-7, the V gene TRBV21-1; TRBD1 is taken as the D call from the table, unchecked against the DNA. TRBV21-1 is noted as a pseudogene. The CDR3 consists of 14 residues. The CDR3: CASSKDGSSYEQYF. The CDR3 nucleotides read TGTGCCAGCAGCAAAGATGGCAGCTCCTACGAGCAGTACTTC.

In nucleotides, the CDR3 is TGTGCCAGCAGATTAACAGGGGACACAGATACGCAGTATTTT. Protein sequence: CASRLTGDTDTQYF. The chain couples TRBV7-2 to TRBJ2-3; 7 bases are a match to TRBD1. Germline-derived CDR1 and CDR2 are SGHTA and FQGNSA. Unmatched junction bases numbered 5, after V lost 6 bases and J lost 2 bases. This CDR3 spans 14 amino acids.

V is TRBV7-9 and J is TRBJ1-4; no definite D call. Germline V lookup: CDR1 SEHNR, CDR2 FQNEAQ (reference sequence). Trimming removed 5 bases from V and 7 bases from J, with 17 bases in between. This CDR3 region has 15 residues. The CDR3 DNA reads TGTGCCAGCAGCCCCAGGACTCACTTAGGTGAAAAACTGTTTTTT. This gives the protein CASSPRTHLGEKLFF.

The chain combines TRBV29-1 with TRBJ2-7, with D perhaps matching TRBD1 or TRBD2 (5 bases each). Germline V gene sequence: CDR1 SQVTM, CDR2 ANQGSEA. V lost 4 bases, J lost 5 bases, and 12 bases lay in between. This CDR3 is 12 amino acids long. Here the CDR3 reads CSVARGWDEQYF. The CDR3 DNA reads as TGCAGCGTTGCGAGGGGCTGGGACGAGCAGTACTTC.

The chain is built from TRBV27 and TRBJ1-6; 9 bases are a match to TRBD1. Unmatched junction bases numbered 4, after V lost 4 bases and J lost 0 bases. CDR3 length equals 17 residues. CDR1 and CDR2 (germline): MNHEY, SMNVEV (reference sequence). The CDR3 DNA reads as TGTGCCAGCAGTTCCGGGACAGGGAGCTCCTATAATTCACCCCTCCACTTT. The encoded protein is CASSSGTGSSYNSPLHF.

CDR3 nucleotides: TGCGCCAGCAGCGGCGGTCGGGGCAGCAAGAACACTGAAGCTTTCTTT. As protein: CASSGGRGSKNTEAFF. The chain is built from TRBV5-1 and TRBJ1-1; perhaps TRBD1 as D (5 bases). Germline lookup yields CDR1 SGHRS and CDR2 YFSETQ. V was cut by 4 bases and J by 1 base, with 17 bases left in between. The CDR3 runs 16 residues.

The rearrangement uses TRBV4-1 and TRBJ2-1; D remains unclear. The CDR3 spans 14 residues. From germline, CDR1 is MGHRA and CDR2 YSYEKL. Deletions cut 1 base from V and 7 bases from J, with 11 bases between. The CDR3, as DNA: TGCGCCAGCAGCCAAGCAGGAAGGGCAAATGAGCAGTTCTTC. Encoded protein: CASSQAGRANEQFF.

V gene TRBV7-2 combines with J gene TRBJ2-1; D perhaps matches TRBD2 (6 bases). V was cut by 5 bases and J by 4 bases, with 9 bases left in between. Germline V lookup: CDR1 SGHTA, CDR2 FQGNSA. This CDR3 comprises 13 residues. The DNA of the CDR3 is TGTGCCAGCAGCCCACGGGGGTACAATGAGCAGTTCTTC. This translates into CASSPRGYNEQFF.

On this clone: At one boundary the junction diverges from the germline segment, which might be a read error. The identical CDR3 is also encoded by other nucleotide sequences in the sample. This chain connects TRBV19 to TRBJ2-7; no firm D call. The CDR3 sequence is 14 residues long. Germline V gives CDR1 LNHDA, CDR2 SQIVND (reference sequence). The CDR3 DNA is TGTGCCAGCAGTATAGTTGGGAATTCCTACGAGCAGTACTTC. Amino acids: CASSIVGNSYEQYF.